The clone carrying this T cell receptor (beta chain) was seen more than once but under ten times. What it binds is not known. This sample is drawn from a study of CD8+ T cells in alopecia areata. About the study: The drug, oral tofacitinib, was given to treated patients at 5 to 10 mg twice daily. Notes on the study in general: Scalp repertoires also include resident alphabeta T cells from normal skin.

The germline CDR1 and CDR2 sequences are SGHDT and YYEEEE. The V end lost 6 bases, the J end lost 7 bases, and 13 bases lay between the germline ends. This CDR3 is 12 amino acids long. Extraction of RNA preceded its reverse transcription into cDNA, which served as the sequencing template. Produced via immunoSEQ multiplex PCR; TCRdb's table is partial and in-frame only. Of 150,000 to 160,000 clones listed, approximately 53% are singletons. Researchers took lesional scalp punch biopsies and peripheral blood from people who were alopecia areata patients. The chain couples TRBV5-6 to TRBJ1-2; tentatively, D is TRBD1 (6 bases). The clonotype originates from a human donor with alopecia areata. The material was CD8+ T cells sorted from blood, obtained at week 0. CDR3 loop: CASTVGGLGYTF. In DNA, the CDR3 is TGTGCCAGCACCGTGGGGGGCCTTGGCTACACCTTC.